This entry features one TCR beta chain sequence. Its target is not known. These data are taken from a study of shared clonotypes between healthy human individuals. Naive-designated CD8 cells lacked CD45RO, were positively enriched for CCR7, and omitted terminally differentiated effector memory CD45RA+ cells. Only Caucasian adults living in Nashville, Tennessee made up the donor group. Broader study findings: The small donor group covered limited genetic and exposure diversity. Researchers found naive subsets generally carried larger estimated richness than memory subsets.

Libraries were prepared by immunoSEQ multiplex PCR; TCRdb keeps only in-frame clonotypes and omits some of them. Here the sample spans fewer than 700,000 clones, roughly 96% being singletons. Material for sequencing was naive CD8+ T cells sorted from blood. This sequence originates from a young woman in good health.

The CDR3 sequence: CASSQGTLYVSYEQYF. The CDR3 DNA is TGTGCCAGCAGCCAAGGGACGTTGTACGTCTCCTACGAGCAGTACTTC. The chain uses TRBV14 and TRBJ2-7, with unresolved D. Germline V gives CDR1 SGHDN, CDR2 FVKESK. V was trimmed by 1 base and J by 0 bases, leaving 13 bases between them. The CDR3 covers 16 residues.